The 19 T cell receptor beta chains presented below share a single source sample, sequenced in a study of T cell responses to AZD1222 COVID-19 vaccine. Clones were sequenced by immunoSEQ multiplex PCR, and TCRdb holds only the in-frame ones, with some missing. Of about 110,000 clones in the sample, about nine tenths were seen once. This specimen consisted of peripheral blood, obtained on day 0 of AZD1222 vaccination. These receptors were taken from an adult in good health.

The V and J genes are TRBV4-1 and TRBJ2-7; a possible D gene is TRBD1 (6 bases). Deletions cut 6 bases from V and 2 bases from J, with 14 bases between. Germline values: CDR1 MGHRA, CDR2 YSYEKL. The CDR3 has 14 residues. Here the CDR3 DNA reads TGCGCCAGCAGGAAGGGGGTCGATACCTACGAGCAGTACTTC. Its translation is CASRKGVDTYEQYF.

This rearrangement joins TRBV12-3 or TRBV12-4 to TRBJ2-7; D gene uncertain. This CDR3 comprises 13 residues. V shed 1 base and J shed 4 bases, with 8 bases lying between them. CDR3 sequence reads: CASSLGRRYEQYF. Written as DNA, the CDR3 is TGTGCCAGCAGTTTAGGCAGGAGATACGAGCAGTACTTC.

The V gene is TRBV11-3, the J gene TRBJ2-2; D perhaps matches TRBD1 (6 bases). The CDR3 spans 14 residues. Germline loops: CDR1 SGHNT, CDR2 YENEEA. The V end lost 5 bases, the J end lost 4 bases, and 11 bases lay between the germline ends. The chain's CDR3 is CASSGVGATGELFF. CDR3 DNA: TGTGCCAGCAGCGGAGTGGGGGCCACCGGGGAGCTGTTTTTT.

The chain couples TRBV29-1 to TRBJ1-1; no firm D call. V gave up 7 bases and J gave up 1 base, with 4 bases separating them. The CDR3 is made up of 10 amino acids. Germline V CDR1 and CDR2: SQVTM, ANQGSEA. The CDR3 coding sequence is TGCAGCGGGAGGAACACTGAAGCTTTCTTT. Translation gives CSGRNTEAFF.

DNA of the CDR3: TGTGCCAGCAGTGTAGACACGTCGTTTCAGCCCCAGCATTTT. As protein: CASSVDTSFQPQHF. The chain joins TRBV2 to TRBJ1-5, with D hard to call. Trimming took 4 bases from V and 6 from J, leaving 13 bases between them. Germline assignment: CDR1 SNHLY and CDR2 FYNNEI. The CDR3 covers 14 residues.

The chain joins TRBV19 to TRBJ1-2, with D unclear. Deletions cut 5 bases from V and 0 bases from J, with 10 bases between. The CDR3 has 14 residues. Germline loops: CDR1 LNHDA, CDR2 SQIVND (reference sequence). In nucleotides, the CDR3 is TGTGCCAGTAGTGCCCTGACCTCTAACTATGGCTACACCTTC. Protein product: CASSALTSNYGYTF.

In its sample, this clone was seen once. V usage is TRBV6-6 and J usage is TRBJ1-2, with 7 bases fitting TRBD1. Germline loops: CDR1 MNHNY, CDR2 SVGAGI (reference sequence). V was pared by 5 bases and J by 2 bases, with 5 bases of the junction left unmatched. CDR3 size: 14 residues. CDR3 sequence (DNA): TGTGCCAGCAGTGCGACAGGGAGAAACTATGGCTACACCTTC. Its translation is CASSATGRNYGYTF.

This sequence joins TRBV28 and TRBJ2-1; 7 nucleotides match TRBD1. With V trimmed by 7 bases and J by 1 base, 10 bases remained unmatched. The CDR3 loop spans 16 amino acids. Germline lookup yields CDR1 MDHEN and CDR2 SYDVKM. The CDR3 DNA reads as TGTGCCAGCACCACCCGGGGCAGGGGGTCCTACAATGAGCAGTTCTTC. Amino acids: CASTTRGRGSYNEQFF. Complete variable domain (other parts from reference TRBV28 and TRBJ2-1): DVKVTQSSRYLVKRTGEKVFLECVQDMDHENMFWYRQDPGLGLRLIYFSYDVKMKEKGDIPEGYSVSREKKERFSLILESASTNQTSMYLCASTTRGRGSYNEQFFGPGTRLTVL.

The chain recombines TRBV19 with TRBJ2-7, with 8 bases identical to TRBD1. CDR1 and CDR2 (germline): LNHDA, SQIVND (reference sequence). The V segment lost 4 bases and the J segment 5 bases; nucleotides outside the gene matches: 7. The CDR3 is 14 amino acids. As DNA, the CDR3 is TGTGCCAGTAGTAGGACCGGACAGGGCAACGAGCAGTACTTC. Protein product: CASSRTGQGNEQYF.

This clone was seen only once. V is TRBV10-1 and J is TRBJ1-2; D call uncertain. The V end lost 0 bases, the J end lost 4 bases, and 9 bases lay between the germline ends. Germline lookup yields CDR1 WNHNN and CDR2 SYGVQD (reference sequence). The CDR3 is made up of 14 amino acids. CDR3 in DNA: TGCGCCAGCAGTGAGTCTGCCAGAGGCTATGGCTACACCTTC. Protein product: CASSESARGYGYTF.

The V call is TRBV28, the J call TRBJ1-1; 12 bases fit TRBD1. Germline-derived CDR1 and CDR2 are MDHEN and SYDVKM. V lost 7 bases to trimming and J lost 4 bases; unmatched junction nucleotides: 10. The CDR3 runs to 16 residues. CDR3 loop: CASTLGPGQGATEAFF. CDR3 DNA sequence: TGTGCCAGCACCTTGGGACCGGGACAGGGGGCCACTGAAGCTTTCTTT.

The count of this clone is one. The rearrangement joins TRBV7-8 to TRBJ1-2; D unresolved. Germline V gives CDR1 SGHVS, CDR2 FQNEAQ. The CDR3 contains 14 residues. Trimming removed 5 bases at V and 0 bases at J, with 10 bases between. The CDR3 nucleotides read TGTGCCAGCAGCACCAGAGTGTCTAACTATGGCTACACCTTC. Translated: CASSTRVSNYGYTF.

V gene TRBV7-9 combines with J gene TRBJ2-7; D is undetermined. Deletions cut 2 bases from V and 2 bases from J, with 10 bases between. The CDR3 is 14 amino acids. Germline V CDR1 and CDR2: SEHNR, FQNEAQ (reference sequence). The CDR3 loop reads CASSLLTEAYEQYF. The CDR3 DNA is TGTGCCAGCAGCTTACTAACAGAAGCCTACGAGCAGTACTTC.

The chain recombines TRBV21-1 with TRBJ2-1; the table's D call TRBD1 went unverified against the DNA. TRBV21-1 is designated a pseudogene. There are 14 residues in the CDR3. The CDR3 reads CASSKVILANEQFF. In DNA form, the CDR3 reads TGTGCCAGCAGCAAAGTAATCCTGGCTAATGAGCAGTTCTTC.

V is TRBV28 and J is TRBJ2-1, with TRBD1 identical over 7 bases. Germline values: CDR1 MDHEN, CDR2 SYDVKM. V trimming: 3 bases; J trimming: 3 bases; junction bases outside the gene matches: 2. The CDR3 contains 14 residues. The CDR3 protein is CASSLRQGYNEQFF. The CDR3 bases are TGTGCCAGCAGTTTGAGACAGGGCTACAATGAGCAGTTCTTC.

This sequence joins TRBV30 and TRBJ1-1; D might be TRBD1 (6 bases). The CDR3 has 15 amino acids. With 2 bases removed from V and 0 bases from J, the gap between germline ends came to 13 bases. The germline gives CDR1 GTSNPN, CDR2 SVGIG (reference sequence). Written as DNA, the CDR3 is TGTGCCTGGAGTTTAATGGCAGGGGTGAACACTGAAGCTTTCTTT. It specifies CAWSLMAGVNTEAFF.

The chain combines TRBV5-1 with TRBJ2-3, with TRBD2 matching over 14 bases. CDR1 and CDR2 (germline): SGHRS, YFSETQ. Losses at the gene ends were 4 bases for V and 1 base for J; bases not matched to a gene: 8. CDR3 length: 18 amino acids. CDR3 DNA: TGCGCCAGCAGCACACCGGGACTAGCGGGGGCCCGCACAGATACGCAGTATTTT. It specifies CASSTPGLAGARTDTQYF. Full variable domain (rest looked up from reference TRBV5-1 and TRBJ2-3): KAGVTQTPRYLIKTRGQQVTLSCSPISGHRSVSWYQQTPGQGLQFLFEYFSETQRNKGNFPGRFSGRQFSNSRSEMNVSTLELGDSALYLCASSTPGLAGARTDTQYFGPGTRLTVL.

The chain recombines TRBV7-9 with TRBJ2-4; TRBD1 aligns across 9 bases. The CDR3 has 16 residues. Germline CDR1 SEHNR, CDR2 FQNEAQ (reference sequence). Trimming at V came to 3 bases and at J to 7 bases, leaving 10 bases not matched to a gene. CDR3 bases: TGTGCCAGCAGCTTGGGACAGGGTCAGTTTAGGAACATTCAGTACTTC. Translation: CASSLGQGQFRNIQYF.

The chain has TRBV6-5 and TRBJ2-1; no clear D gene. V dropped 0 bases and J dropped 2 bases, with 8 bases sitting between them. Looked up from germline, CDR1 is MNHEY and CDR2 is SVGAGI. The CDR3 is 15 residues long. CDR3 DNA sequence: TGTGCCAGCAGTTACTCCTGGCCCGCCTACAATGAGCAGTTCTTC. This gives the protein CASSYSWPAYNEQFF.